This entry lists 9 T cell receptor beta chains sequenced from one sample in a study of CD8 T cells in Susac syndrome. With random hexamers, reverse transcription was performed on about 0.5 to 1 ug of RNA. TCRdb re-analysed the immunoSEQ multiplex PCR reads in MiXCR, keeping a single row per CDR3 protein. The repertoire holds approximately 300,000 distinct CDR3 sequences, with around 91% as singletons. The sample consisted of CD8+ T cells from PBMCs. The receptors come from a human donor with multiple sclerosis.

The genes are TRBV11-2 and TRBJ2-1; TRBD2 matches at 10 bases. V trimming: 0 bases; J trimming: 5 bases; junction bases outside the gene matches: 10. There are 18 residues in the CDR3. Germline loops: CDR1 SGHAT, CDR2 FQNNGV. The CDR3 region has the DNA TGTGCCAGCAGCTTAGATGCGCTAGCGGGAGACCCAAACAATGAGCAGTTCTTC. Its protein product is CASSLDALAGDPNNEQFF.

This clonotype was detected only a few times. The chain carries TRBV4-2 and TRBJ2-2; D unresolved. Trimming cost V 0 bases and J 3 bases, with 8 bases left between them. The CDR3 has 15 amino acids. Germline V lookup: CDR1 LGHNA, CDR2 YNFKEQ. In DNA, the CDR3 is TGTGCCAGCAGCCAAGAGTTTGGTGACACCGGGGAGCTGTTTTTT. Translating it yields CASSQEFGDTGELFF.

V and J are TRBV14 and TRBJ2-2, with D unclear. V was pared by 3 bases and J by 0 bases, with 11 bases between. The CDR3 consists of 16 residues. CDR1 is SGHDN, CDR2 FVKESK, per germline. In DNA form, the CDR3 reads TGTGCCAGCAGCCAGTTCCAGCTAACGAACACCGGGGAGCTGTTTTTT. Translated, it gives CASSQFQLTNTGELFF.

The chain employs TRBV6-2 or TRBV6-3 and TRBJ2-1; 11 positions agree with TRBD2. CDR1 and CDR2 (germline): MNHEY, SVGEGT. The CDR3 covers 15 residues. V lost 6 bases and J lost 4; bases outside the gene matches: 5. The CDR3 region is CASSQLAGAYNEQFF. As DNA, the CDR3 is TGTGCCAGCAGCCAACTAGCGGGGGCGTACAATGAGCAGTTCTTC.

V is TRBV12-3 or TRBV12-4 and J is TRBJ2-1; 12 nucleotides line up with TRBD1. There are 18 residues in the CDR3. The ends lost 7 bases at V and 0 bases at J; junction bases unmatched: 10. CDR3 region: CASTNLGQGAPSYNEQFF. Here the CDR3 DNA reads TGTGCCAGCACTAACCTGGGACAGGGGGCCCCCTCCTACAATGAGCAGTTCTTC.

The rearrangement joins TRBV23-1 to TRBJ2-6, with TRBD1 as a possible D gene (5 bases). TRBV23-1 has ORF status, its function being uncertain. The CDR3 is made up of 19 amino acids. V was shortened by 4 bases and J by 6 bases, with 25 bases between the two germline ends. The CDR3 is CASSPYLGQQAPEANVLTF. CDR3 nucleotide sequence: TGCGCCAGCAGTCCGTATCTGGGGCAACAGGCCCCCGAGGCCAACGTCCTGACTTTC.

This chain connects TRBV12-3 or TRBV12-4 to TRBJ2-5, with 7 bases fitting TRBD2. V lost 5 bases and J lost 1; bases outside the gene matches: 16. CDR3 size: 18 residues. This CDR3 reads CASSTREGSGHLQETQYF. The CDR3 DNA follows: TGTGCCAGCAGTACCAGGGAGGGTAGCGGGCACCTCCAAGAGACCCAGTACTTC.

J is TRBJ2-1 and V is TRBV9; 9 nucleotides align to TRBD2. Trimming at V came to 7 bases and at J to 7 bases, leaving 6 bases not matched to a gene. The germline gives CDR1 SGDLS, CDR2 YYNGEE. CDR3 length equals 13 residues. CDR3 DNA: TGTGCCAGCGATAGCGGGAGAGGGAATGAGCAGTTCTTC. This sequence encodes CASDSGRGNEQFF.

The chain couples TRBV6-1 to TRBJ2-6; no clear D. CDR1 and CDR2 (germline): MNHNS, SASEGT. The V end was cut by 6 bases, the J end by 0 bases, with 6 bases between. This CDR3 comprises 14 residues. The CDR3 is CASRRVSGANVLTF. The CDR3 bases are TGTGCCAGCAGAAGAGTCTCTGGGGCCAACGTCCTGACTTTC.